This TCR beta chain was found in a study of spatial heterogeneity in lung cancer (dated by TCRdb to about 2019). Describing the broader study: Beta-chain transcripts were consistently detected in greater numbers than alpha-chain transcripts, which likely reflects a higher abundance of beta-chain transcripts. In the raw uncorrected reads, each unique combination of TCR and UMI appeared more than ten times on average. TCR alpha and beta repertoires were quantitatively compared across multiple tumor regions, matched nontumor lung and blood in non-small cell lung cancer. TCR repertoire features were related to nonsynonymous mutation counts determined by whole-exome sequencing of tumor tissue. Both alpha and beta chains were TCR-sequenced in samples taken at surgery, namely 220 tumor regions, around 64 matched nontumor lung samples and just over 55 PBMC samples.

Reading the germline V gene gives CDR1 SGHAT and CDR2 FQNNGV. V loses 3 bases, J loses 5 bases, and the germline ends lie 13 bases apart. The CDR3 runs 14 residues from the cysteine to the phenylalanine. The sequence is cut down to CDR3 DNA, 42 bases in frame from base 1. The research as a whole found: Ubiquitous expanded tumor TCRs showed up in blood more often at tumor resection than at routine follow-up. Confirming at a functional level the hypothesis that regional TCRs recognize regional mutations was considered to require additional single-cell paired TCR alpha and beta sequencing.

This clonotype has a count of ten or more. Its antigen has not been determined. No much larger clonotype is one base removed from it; base qualities were not supplied. This specimen's time point label, per the study, means: sample taken at primary tumor resection. Whole RNA extracted from tumor and nontumor lung tissue, or from cryopreserved PBMC samples, was used for TCR sequencing without cell sorting. Samples were obtained from about 69 patients with early-stage, untreated non-small cell lung cancer from the lung TRACERx cohort. Only patients for whom sufficient RNA was available from at least two tumor regions were selected for TCR sequencing. The method behind the library was 5' RACE. The instrument given in TCRdb is NextSeq 500. The TCR library protocol attached a unique molecular identifier to each TCR cDNA molecule to allow correction of PCR and sequencing errors. As for the authors' bioinformatics: TCR identification, UMI-based error correction and CDR3 extraction were performed with Decombinator tools. Expanded TCRs were defined as those above a frequency of 2 per 1,000, corresponding to the top 1% of the tumor frequency distribution. Each repertoire was subsampled 100 times to 5,000 TCRs, after which Renyi diversity was computed with the R vegan package. To build CDR3 similarity networks, amino acid triplet string-kernel similarity was used, and CDR3s were connected when their pairwise similarity was above 0.82. In TCRdb, the public reads were trimmed at Q25 with fastp and aligned with MiXCR, with productive beta chains retained. Each CDR3 protein appears once, grouped with its most common genes and DNA. The V and J calls here are based on TCRdb, not the publication. Across this sample there are tens of thousands of distinct CDR3 sequences, with roughly 6.5% seen only once. Approximately 2.9% of the sample lies in the top ten.

Sequenced material: PBMCs, taken at surgery. The sequence was collected from a female donor with early-stage non-small cell lung cancer. The chain uses TRBV11-2 and TRBJ2-5; the D region may be TRBD1 or TRBD2, each matching 7 bases equally. The base sequence is TGTGCCAGCAGCTTTTCAGGGGGGGCGGAGACCCAGTACTTC. Translation gives CASSFSGGAETQYF.